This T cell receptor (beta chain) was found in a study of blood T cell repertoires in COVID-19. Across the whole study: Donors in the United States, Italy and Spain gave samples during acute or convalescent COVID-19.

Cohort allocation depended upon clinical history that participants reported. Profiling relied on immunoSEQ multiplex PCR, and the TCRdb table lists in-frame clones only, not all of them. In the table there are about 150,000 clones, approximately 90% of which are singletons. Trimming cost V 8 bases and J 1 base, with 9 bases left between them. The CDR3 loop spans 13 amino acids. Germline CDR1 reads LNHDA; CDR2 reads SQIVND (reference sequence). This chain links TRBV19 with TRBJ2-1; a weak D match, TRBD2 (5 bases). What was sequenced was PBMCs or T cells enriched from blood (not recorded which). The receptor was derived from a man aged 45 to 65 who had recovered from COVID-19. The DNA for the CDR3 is TGTGCCAGTGGACTGTTGTCCTACAATGAGCAGTTCTTC. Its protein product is CASGLLSYNEQFF.